This TCR beta chain was recorded in a study of glioma-infiltrating T cells after dendritic cell vaccination. Across the whole study: Glioblastoma patients came from Phase I and II dendritic cell vaccination trials.

Method: immunoSEQ multiplex PCR; TCRdb's copy keeps in-frame clones and lacks some. The table lists some 10,000 clones, roughly 86% of them singletons. Germline V gene lookup returns CDR1 SGHVS and CDR2 FQNEAQ. Losses at the gene ends were 5 bases for V and 4 bases for J; bases not matched to a gene: 11. This CDR3 is 16 amino acids long. As for time point: after dendritic cell vaccination, including at tumor progression/relapse. The sequenced sample was blood, obtained after dendritic cell vaccination. The sequence came from a human donor with glioblastoma. The chain is built from TRBV7-8 and TRBJ1-2, with 9 nucleotides matching TRBD1. This CDR3 reads CASSTRTTGGSYGYTF. The CDR3 bases are TGTGCCAGCAGCACCCGGACAACAGGGGGCTCCTATGGCTACACCTTC. Looking up the rest from reference TRBV7-8 and TRBJ1-2 gives the full variable domain: GAGVSQSPRYKVAKRGQDVALRCDPISGHVSLFWYQQALGQGPEFLTYFQNEAQLDKSGLPSDRFFAERPEGSVSTLKIQRTQQEDSAVYLCASSTRTTGGSYGYTFGSGTRLTVV.